One and the same sample provided the 21 T cell receptor beta chains below, sequenced in a study of blood T cell repertoires in COVID-19. Libraries were prepared by immunoSEQ multiplex PCR; TCRdb keeps only in-frame clonotypes and omits some of them. This table has under 95,000 clones, 80% to 90% appearing once. Sequenced material: peripheral blood. The receptor set was obtained from a man aged 80 or over in a cohort sampled during active COVID-19.

This rearrangement joins TRBV5-5 to TRBJ1-4; D possibly corresponds to TRBD1 (6 bases). CDR3 length equals 16 residues. In germline, CDR1 is SGHKS, CDR2 YYEKEE (reference sequence). V dropped 1 base and J dropped 6 bases, with 16 bases sitting between them. The CDR3 nucleotides are TGTGCCAGCAGCTTGAGGCCAGGGGTAACCGATGAAAAACTGTTTTTT. Amino acids: CASSLRPGVTDEKLFF.

The chain employs TRBV20-1 and TRBJ1-3; D is perhaps TRBD1 (5 bases). Trimming pared 3 bases from V and 4 bases from J, leaving 22 bases between. This CDR3 has 17 amino acids. CDR1 is DFQATT and CDR2 is SNEGSKA in the germline V gene (reference sequence). CDR3 amino acids: CSASGLVQGGFGNTIYF. DNA for the CDR3: TGCAGTGCTAGTGGGCTTGTGCAGGGTGGATTCGGAAACACCATATATTTT.

V and J are TRBV5-4 and TRBJ1-1, with a possible D match to TRBD1 (5 bases). Germline V gene lookup returns CDR1 SGHNT and CDR2 YYREEE (reference sequence). This CDR3 region has 13 residues. V was clipped by 0 bases and J by 6 bases, with 9 bases between them. The DNA of the CDR3 is TGTGCCAGCAGCTTGGTTGCAGGGCCTGAAGCTTTCTTT. This translates into CASSLVAGPEAFF.

CDR3 sequence (DNA): TGTGCCAGCAGCCCTGGGACAGGGTTGGGCACTGAAGCTTTCTTT. The encoded protein is CASSPGTGLGTEAFF. This chain links TRBV7-9 with TRBJ1-1; TRBD1 matches at 9 bases. Per the germline V gene, CDR1 is SEHNR and CDR2 is FQNEAQ (reference sequence). There are 15 residues in the CDR3. After removal of 5 bases from V and 4 bases from J, the junction contained 8 bases not matched to a gene.

The rearrangement uses TRBV11-2 and TRBJ1-4, with D possibly being TRBD1 (5 bases). The CDR3 extends over 14 amino acids. V was clipped by 2 bases and J by 2 bases, with 6 bases between them. Germline-derived CDR1 and CDR2 are SGHAT and FQNNGV. CDR3 sequence: CASSLQGTNEKLFF. The CDR3 nucleotides read TGTGCCAGCAGCTTACAGGGCACTAATGAAAAACTGTTTTTT.

The V gene is TRBV18, the J gene TRBJ2-5, with 9 bases aligning to TRBD1. The CDR3 length is 15 residues. Germline V lookup: CDR1 KGHSH, CDR2 LQKENI. V shed 5 bases and J 2 bases; nucleotides not matched to a gene: 6. The CDR3 nucleotides are TGTGCCAGCTCAACCGGGACAGGGCCTCAAGAGACCCAGTACTTC. Translated: CASSTGTGPQETQYF.

The chain links TRBV7-9 to TRBJ2-3, with TRBD2 identical over 9 bases. The CDR3 spans 16 residues. CDR1 and CDR2 (germline): SEHNR, FQNEAQ (reference sequence). The V and J ends lost 4 bases and 10 bases, in that order; junction bases with no gene match: 15. Here the CDR3 reads CASSSPGLAIPRSQYF. The DNA for the CDR3 is TGTGCCAGCAGCTCGCCGGGACTAGCAATCCCCCGATCGCAGTATTTT.

This clone was counted between two and nine times. The CDR3 nucleotides are TGTGCCAGCAGCCACCCTAGCGGGGGGATCGACAATGAGCAGTTCTTC. This translates into CASSHPSGGIDNEQFF. The chain is built from TRBV3-1 (or the pseudogene TRBV3-2) and TRBJ2-1, with 11 nucleotides matching TRBD2. Germline CDR1 LGHDT, CDR2 YNNKEL (reference sequence). The CDR3 sequence is 16 residues long. With V trimmed by 3 bases and J by 5 bases, 6 bases remained unmatched.

The genes are TRBV15 and TRBJ2-5, with 8 bases that match TRBD2. Germline CDR1 LNHNV, CDR2 YYDKDF (reference sequence). This CDR3 is built from 21 residues. The ends lost 0 bases at V and 0 bases at J; junction bases unmatched: 18. In DNA form, the CDR3 reads TGTGCCACCAGCAGAGATTTATTCCCCATTTGGGACGGGGGGGACCAAGAGACCCAGTACTTC. It translates to CATSRDLFPIWDGGDQETQYF. Drawing the rest from reference TRBV15 and TRBJ2-5, the complete variable domain is DAMVIQNPRYQVTQFGKPVTLSCSQTLNHNVMYWYQQKSSQAPKLLFHYYDKDFNNEADTPDNFQSRRPNTSFCFLDIRSPGLGDTAMYLCATSRDLFPIWDGGDQETQYFGPGTRLLVL.

This chain connects TRBV25-1 to TRBJ1-2; 8 bases line up with TRBD1. Germline-derived CDR1 and CDR2 are MGHDK and SYGVNS. CDR3 length: 16 residues. The junction had 14 bases not matched to a gene; V was cut back by 3 bases and J by 8 bases. The CDR3 reads CASSETRGQGLFGYTF. The CDR3 DNA follows: TGTGCCAGCAGTGAGACCCGAGGACAGGGTTTATTCGGCTACACCTTC.

V and J are TRBV4-2 and TRBJ2-4; D perhaps matches TRBD1 (6 bases). In germline, CDR1 is LGHNA, CDR2 YNFKEQ. The CDR3 totals 15 residues. V was clipped by 0 bases and J by 5 bases, with 11 bases between them. This CDR3 reads CASSQDHRDENIQYF. DNA for the CDR3: TGTGCCAGCAGCCAAGATCACAGGGACGAAAACATTCAGTACTTC.

The rearrangement links TRBV7-9 to TRBJ2-7, with D perhaps TRBD2 (5 bases). Germline CDR1 and CDR2: SEHNR and FQNEAQ (reference sequence). The length of the CDR3 is 15 residues. V was shortened by 0 bases and J by 1 base, with 10 bases between the two germline ends. CDR3 nucleotide sequence: TGTGCCAGCAGCTTAGCTTCGGGAACTTCCTACGAGCAGTACGTC. Its protein product is CASSLASGTSYEQYV.

This clone was seen just once. V gene TRBV7-3 combines with J gene TRBJ2-2, with 13 positions matching TRBD2. This CDR3 spans 19 amino acids. V dropped 0 bases and J dropped 4; count of bases not matched to a gene: 8. From germline, CDR1 is SGHTA and CDR2 FQGTGA. The CDR3 is CASSLTRTSGGTGTGELFF. The CDR3 coding sequence is TGTGCCAGCAGCTTAACCCGGACTAGCGGGGGTACCGGCACCGGGGAGCTGTTTTTT.

The CDR3 DNA reads as TGTGCCAGCAGCTTAGAGGCAGGGCCCACCTACGAGCAGTACTTC. This encodes CASSLEAGPTYEQYF. The chain combines TRBV7-9 with TRBJ2-7; D might be TRBD1 (5 bases). From germline, CDR1 is SEHNR and CDR2 FQNEAQ (reference sequence). The ends were cut back, 1 base at V and 2 bases at J, with 12 bases in the middle. The CDR3 contains 15 residues.

The chain is built from TRBV5-4 and TRBJ2-1, with a weak D call TRBD2 (5 bases). V dropped 2 bases and J dropped 3 bases, with 12 bases sitting between them. Germline CDR1 is SGHNT and CDR2 is YYREEE (reference sequence). The length of the CDR3 is 15 residues. CDR3 amino acids: CASSFLTGIYNEQFF. As DNA, the CDR3 is TGTGCCAGCAGCTTTCTTACGGGGATCTACAATGAGCAGTTCTTC.

The rearrangement uses TRBV25-1 and TRBJ1-1; no definite D call. The V gene's germline CDR1 is MGHDK and CDR2 SYGVNS. The ends were cut back, 4 bases at V and 1 base at J, with 7 bases in the middle. This CDR3 comprises 13 residues. CDR3 sequence: CASSGRQNTEAFF. DNA of the CDR3: TGTGCCAGCAGTGGCCGACAGAACACTGAAGCTTTCTTT.

The count of this clone is one. The chain employs TRBV5-6 and TRBJ1-1; 7 nucleotides line up with TRBD1. The CDR3 is 13 residues long. The germline V gene encodes CDR1 SGHDT and CDR2 YYEEEE. V shed 4 bases and J 13 bases; nucleotides not matched to a gene: 13. For the CDR3, the DNA is TGTGCCAGCAGCCTGGGGGCAGACAGGGCGCTTTTCTTT. Its protein product is CASSLGADRALFF.

The chain has TRBV5-4 and TRBJ2-5, with 7 bases lining up with TRBD1. The germline V gene has CDR1 SGHNT and CDR2 YYREEE (reference sequence). The CDR3 is made up of 16 amino acids. Trimming at V came to 5 bases and at J to 1 base, leaving 11 bases not matched to a gene. CDR3 bases: TGTGCCAGCAGGTCAAGGGGGAAGGGGGCCCAAGAGACCCAGTACTTC. Its protein product is CASRSRGKGAQETQYF.

This chain joins TRBV19 and TRBJ1-5, with 9 positions matching TRBD1. The CDR3 spans 16 residues. J gave up 6 bases and V 7 bases, and 13 bases lay outside the gene matches. The V gene's germline CDR1 is LNHDA and CDR2 SQIVND (reference sequence). This CDR3 reads CASKPHRDRAVQPQHF. The CDR3 nucleotides read TGTGCCAGTAAACCCCACCGGGACAGGGCCGTTCAGCCCCAGCATTTT.

The sample holds a few counts of this clone. This chain uses TRBV7-2 with TRBJ1-3; tentative D call: TRBD1 (6 bases). This CDR3 spans 14 amino acids. V was shortened by 5 bases and J by 2 bases, with 10 bases between the two germline ends. The germline V gene encodes CDR1 SGHTA and CDR2 FQGNSA. The CDR3 is CASSLTGPGNTIYF. The CDR3 DNA is TGTGCCAGCAGCCTAACAGGGCCTGGAAACACCATATATTTT.

The chain employs TRBV5-1 and TRBJ1-2; TRBD1 matches at 7 bases. CDR1 and CDR2 from the germline V gene are SGHRS and YFSETQ. The CDR3 totals 16 residues. The V segment lost 2 bases and the J segment 0 bases; nucleotides outside the gene matches: 7. DNA for the CDR3: TGCGCCAGCAGCTTATATCCCCAGGGGGCTAACTATGGCTACACCTTC. It translates to CASSLYPQGANYGYTF. The variable domain in full, completed from reference TRBV5-1 and TRBJ1-2, reads KAGVTQTPRYLIKTRGQQVTLSCSPISGHRSVSWYQQTPGQGLQFLFEYFSETQRNKGNFPGRFSGRQFSNSRSEMNVSTLELGDSALYLCASSLYPQGANYGYTFGSGTRLTVV.